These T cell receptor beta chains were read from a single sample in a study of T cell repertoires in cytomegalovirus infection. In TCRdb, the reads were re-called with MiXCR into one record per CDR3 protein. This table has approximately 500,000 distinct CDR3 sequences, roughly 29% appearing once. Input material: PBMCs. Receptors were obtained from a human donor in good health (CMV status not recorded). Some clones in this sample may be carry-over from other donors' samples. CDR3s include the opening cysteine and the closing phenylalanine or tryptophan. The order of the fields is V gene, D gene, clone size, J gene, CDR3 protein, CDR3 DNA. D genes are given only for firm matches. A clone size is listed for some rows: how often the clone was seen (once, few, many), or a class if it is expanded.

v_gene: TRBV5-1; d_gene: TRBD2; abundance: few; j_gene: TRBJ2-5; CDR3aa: CASSDTHGTSGILETQYF; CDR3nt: TGCGCCAGCAGCGATACTCACGGGACTAGCGGGATTTTAGAGACCCAGTACTTC
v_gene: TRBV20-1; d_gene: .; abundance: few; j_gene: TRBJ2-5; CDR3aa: CSAPLAETQYF; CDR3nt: TGCAGTGCCCCGTTAGCAGAGACCCAGTACTTC
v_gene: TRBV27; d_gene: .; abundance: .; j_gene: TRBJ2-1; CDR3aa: CASSFPNGWLFF; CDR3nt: TGTGCCAGCAGTTTCCCCAATGGTTGGTTGTTCTTC
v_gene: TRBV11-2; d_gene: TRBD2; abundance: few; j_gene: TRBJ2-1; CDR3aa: CASTQLAVGEQFF; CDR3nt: TGTGCCAGCACCCAACTAGCGGTGGGTGAGCAGTTCTTC
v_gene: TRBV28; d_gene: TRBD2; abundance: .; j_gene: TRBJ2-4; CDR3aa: CASRTSGLAEGRNIQYF; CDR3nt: TGTGCCAGCAGAACCAGCGGACTAGCGGAGGGTAGGAACATTCAGTACTTC
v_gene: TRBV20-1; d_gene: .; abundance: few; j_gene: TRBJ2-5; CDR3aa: CSASLPGTAQETQYF; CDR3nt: TGCAGTGCTAGCCTACCCGGGACGGCACAAGAGACCCAGTACTTC
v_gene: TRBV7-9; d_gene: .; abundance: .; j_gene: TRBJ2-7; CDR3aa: CASSLASTPSYEQYF; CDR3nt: TGTGCCAGCAGCTTAGCTTCTACACCCTCCTACGAGCAGTACTTC
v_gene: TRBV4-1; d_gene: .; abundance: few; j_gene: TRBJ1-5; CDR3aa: CASSQDLYRDQPQHF; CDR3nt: TGCGCCAGCAGCCAAGATCTGTACAGGGATCAGCCCCAGCATTTT
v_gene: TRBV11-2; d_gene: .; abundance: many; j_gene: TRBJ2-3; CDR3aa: CASSVLASGTDTQYF; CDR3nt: TGTGCCAGCAGCGTACTCGCTAGCGGCACAGATACGCAGTATTTT
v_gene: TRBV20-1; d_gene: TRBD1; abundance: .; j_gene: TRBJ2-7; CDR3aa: CSARTDRGGEQYF; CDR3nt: TGCAGTGCTAGAACCGACAGGGGTGGCGAGCAGTACTTC
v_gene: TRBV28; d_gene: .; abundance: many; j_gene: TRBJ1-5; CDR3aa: CAFGQPQHF; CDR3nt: TGTGCCTTCGGTCAGCCCCAGCATTTT
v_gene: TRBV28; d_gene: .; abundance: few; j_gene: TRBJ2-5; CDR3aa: CAGGRETQYF; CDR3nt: TGTGCAGGGGGGCGAGAGACCCAGTACTTC
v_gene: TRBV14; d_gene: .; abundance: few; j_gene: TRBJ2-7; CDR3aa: CASSQVYEQYF; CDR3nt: TGTGCCAGCAGCCAAGTCTACGAGCAGTACTTC
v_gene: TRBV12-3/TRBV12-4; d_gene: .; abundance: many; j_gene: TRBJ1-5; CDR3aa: CASRRDSNQPQHF; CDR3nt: TGTGCCAGCAGGCGGGACAGCAATCAGCCCCAGCATTTT
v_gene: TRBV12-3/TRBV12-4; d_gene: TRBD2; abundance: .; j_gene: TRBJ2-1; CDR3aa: CASRRLAGSSNEQFF; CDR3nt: TGTGCCAGCAGGCGACTAGCGGGATCCTCCAATGAGCAGTTCTTC
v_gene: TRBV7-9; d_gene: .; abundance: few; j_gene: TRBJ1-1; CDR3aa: CASSRENRDTEAFF; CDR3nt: TGTGCCAGCAGCCGAGAGAATAGGGACACTGAAGCTTTCTTT
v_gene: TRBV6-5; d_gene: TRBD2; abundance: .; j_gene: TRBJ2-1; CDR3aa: CASSDRTSGSLSSYNEQFF; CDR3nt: TGTGCCAGCAGCGACCGGACTAGCGGGAGCCTTAGCTCCTACAATGAGCAGTTCTTC
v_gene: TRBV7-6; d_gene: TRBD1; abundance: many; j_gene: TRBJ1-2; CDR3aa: CASSLEAGDSLVYGYTF; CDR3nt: TGTGCCAGCAGCTTAGAGGCAGGGGACAGCCTCGTCTATGGCTACACCTTC
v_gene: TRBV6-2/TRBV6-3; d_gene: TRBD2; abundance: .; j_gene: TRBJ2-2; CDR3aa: CASRRAGDGTGELFF; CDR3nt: TGTGCCAGCAGGCGCGCGGGAGACGGCACCGGGGAGCTGTTTTTT
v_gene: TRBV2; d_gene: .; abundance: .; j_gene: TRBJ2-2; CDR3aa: CASSDPDYPLFF; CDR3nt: TGTGCCAGCAGTGACCCGGATTACCCGCTGTTTTTT
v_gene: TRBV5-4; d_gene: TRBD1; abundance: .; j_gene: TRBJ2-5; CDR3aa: CASSLGGGSLVGETQYF; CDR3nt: TGTGCCAGCAGCTTGGGAGGGGGCAGCCTGGTCGGGGAGACCCAGTACTTC
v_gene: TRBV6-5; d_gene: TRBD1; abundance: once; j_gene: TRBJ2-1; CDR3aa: CASSEDRVQSSYNEQFF; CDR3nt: TGTGCCAGCAGTGAAGACAGGGTCCAGAGCTCCTACAATGAGCAGTTCTTC
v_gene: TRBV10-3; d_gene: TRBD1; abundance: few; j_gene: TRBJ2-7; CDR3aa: CAISKGDSVYEQYF; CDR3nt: TGTGCCATCAGTAAGGGGGACAGCGTCTACGAGCAGTACTTC
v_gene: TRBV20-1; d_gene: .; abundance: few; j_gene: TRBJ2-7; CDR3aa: CSARVLRGTPYEQYF; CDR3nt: TGCAGTGCTAGAGTTTTGCGCGGGACCCCCTACGAGCAGTACTTC
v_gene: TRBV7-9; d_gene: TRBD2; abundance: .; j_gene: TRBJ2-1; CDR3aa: CASSPGSSGVTSSYNEQFF; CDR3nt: TGTGCCAGCAGTCCTGGGTCTAGCGGGGTTACGAGCTCCTACAATGAGCAGTTCTTC
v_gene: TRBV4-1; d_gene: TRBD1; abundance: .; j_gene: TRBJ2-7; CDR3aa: CASSPSPSRGRLYEQYF; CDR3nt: TGCGCCAGCAGCCCGAGCCCCTCCAGGGGGCGTTTATACGAGCAGTACTTC
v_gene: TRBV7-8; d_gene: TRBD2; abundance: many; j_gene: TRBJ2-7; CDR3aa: CASSLEARELYEQYF; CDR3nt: TGTGCCAGCAGCTTAGAGGCGCGGGAGTTGTACGAGCAGTACTTC
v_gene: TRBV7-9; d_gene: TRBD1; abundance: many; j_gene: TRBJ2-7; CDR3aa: CASSLPTGAYGEQYF; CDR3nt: TGTGCCAGCAGCTTACCAACAGGGGCCTACGGCGAGCAGTACTTC
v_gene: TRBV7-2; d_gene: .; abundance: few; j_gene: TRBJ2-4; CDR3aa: CASRSLRAVAKNIQYF; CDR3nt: TGTGCCAGCAGGTCGTTAAGGGCAGTAGCCAAAAACATTCAGTACTTC